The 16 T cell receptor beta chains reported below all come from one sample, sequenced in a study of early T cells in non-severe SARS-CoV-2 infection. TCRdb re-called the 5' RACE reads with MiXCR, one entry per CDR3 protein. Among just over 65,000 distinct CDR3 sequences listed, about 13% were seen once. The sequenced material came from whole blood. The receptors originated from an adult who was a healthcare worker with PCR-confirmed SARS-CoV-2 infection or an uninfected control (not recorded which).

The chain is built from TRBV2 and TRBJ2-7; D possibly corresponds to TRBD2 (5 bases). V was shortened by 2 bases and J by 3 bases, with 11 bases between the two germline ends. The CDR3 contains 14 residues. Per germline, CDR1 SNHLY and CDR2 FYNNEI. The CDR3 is CASSERGTYYEQYF. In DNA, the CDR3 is TGTGCCAGCAGTGAACGGGGTACCTACTACGAGCAGTACTTC.

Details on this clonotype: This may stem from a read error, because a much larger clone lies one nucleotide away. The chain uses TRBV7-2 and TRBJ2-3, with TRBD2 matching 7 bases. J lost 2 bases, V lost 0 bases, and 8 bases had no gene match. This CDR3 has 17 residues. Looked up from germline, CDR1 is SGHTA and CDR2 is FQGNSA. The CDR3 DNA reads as TGTGCCAGCAGCTTAGCGTCGGGGGGTTGGGTCACAGATACGCAGTATTTT. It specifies CASSLASGGWVTDTQYF.

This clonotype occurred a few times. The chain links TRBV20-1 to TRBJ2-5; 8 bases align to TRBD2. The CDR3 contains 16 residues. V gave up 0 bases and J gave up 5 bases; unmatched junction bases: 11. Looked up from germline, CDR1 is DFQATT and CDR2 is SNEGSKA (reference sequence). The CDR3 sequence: CSARDYSSGSKETQYF. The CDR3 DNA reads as TGCAGTGCTAGAGATTATTCGAGCGGGAGTAAGGAGACCCAGTACTTC.

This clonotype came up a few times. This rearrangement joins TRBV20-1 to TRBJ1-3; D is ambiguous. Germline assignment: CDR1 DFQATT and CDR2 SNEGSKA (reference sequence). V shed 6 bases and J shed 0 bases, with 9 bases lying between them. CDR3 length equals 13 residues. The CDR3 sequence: CSAWPPSGNTIYF. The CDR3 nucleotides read TGCAGTGCATGGCCCCCCTCTGGAAACACCATATATTTT.

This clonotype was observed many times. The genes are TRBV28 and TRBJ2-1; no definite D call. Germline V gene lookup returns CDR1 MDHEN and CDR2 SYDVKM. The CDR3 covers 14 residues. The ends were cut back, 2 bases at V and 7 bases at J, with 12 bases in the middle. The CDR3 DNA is TGTGCCAGCAGTTTACCAGGTCTAGTAAATGAGCAGTTCTTC. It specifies CASSLPGLVNEQFF.

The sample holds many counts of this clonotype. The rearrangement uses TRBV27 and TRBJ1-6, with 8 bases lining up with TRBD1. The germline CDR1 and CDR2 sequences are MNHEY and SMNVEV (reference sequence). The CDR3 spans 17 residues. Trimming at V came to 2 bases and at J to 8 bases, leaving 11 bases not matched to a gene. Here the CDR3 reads CASSLARTGRVDSPLHF. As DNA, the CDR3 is TGTGCCAGCAGTTTAGCCCGGACAGGGAGGGTGGATTCACCCCTCCACTTT.

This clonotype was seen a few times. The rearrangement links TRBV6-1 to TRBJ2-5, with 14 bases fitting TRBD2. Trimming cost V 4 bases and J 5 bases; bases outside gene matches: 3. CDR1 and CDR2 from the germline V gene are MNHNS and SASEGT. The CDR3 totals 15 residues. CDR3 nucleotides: TGTGCCAGCAGTGGGGGACTAGCGGGAGAGGAGACCCAGTACTTC. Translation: CASSGGLAGEETQYF.

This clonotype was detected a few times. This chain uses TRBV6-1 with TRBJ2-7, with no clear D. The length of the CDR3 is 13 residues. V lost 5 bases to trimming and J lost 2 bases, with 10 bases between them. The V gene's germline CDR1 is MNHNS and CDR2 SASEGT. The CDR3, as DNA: TGTGCCAGCAGTATGGCAGAAGCCTACGAGCAGTACTTC. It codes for CASSMAEAYEQYF.

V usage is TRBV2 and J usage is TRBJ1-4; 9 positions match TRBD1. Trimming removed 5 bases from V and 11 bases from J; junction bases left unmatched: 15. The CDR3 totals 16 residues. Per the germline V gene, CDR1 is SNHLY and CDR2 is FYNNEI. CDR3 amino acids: CASSPGGTGTKRKLFF. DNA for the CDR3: TGTGCCAGCAGTCCCGGAGGGACAGGGACCAAGCGGAAACTGTTTTTT.

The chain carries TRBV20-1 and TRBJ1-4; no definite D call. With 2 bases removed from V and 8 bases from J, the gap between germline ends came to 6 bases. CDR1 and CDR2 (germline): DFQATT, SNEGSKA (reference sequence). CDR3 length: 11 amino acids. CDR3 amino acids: CSARNPEKLFF. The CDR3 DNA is TGCAGTGCTAGAAACCCCGAAAAACTGTTTTTT.

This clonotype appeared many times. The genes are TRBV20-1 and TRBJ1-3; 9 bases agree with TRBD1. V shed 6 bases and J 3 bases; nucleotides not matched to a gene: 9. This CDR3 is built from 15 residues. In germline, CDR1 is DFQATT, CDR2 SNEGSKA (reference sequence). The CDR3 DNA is TGCAGTGCGGGTTCACAGGGGGCGGGTGGAAACACCATATATTTT. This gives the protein CSAGSQGAGGNTIYF.

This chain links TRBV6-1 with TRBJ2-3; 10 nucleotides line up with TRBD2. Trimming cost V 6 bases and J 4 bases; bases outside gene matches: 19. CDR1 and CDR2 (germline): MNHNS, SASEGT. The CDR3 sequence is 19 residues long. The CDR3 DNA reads TGTGCCAGCAGCCGAAGAGAAGCGGGAGGGCCGAGTGACCCAGATACGCAGTATTTT. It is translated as CASSRREAGGPSDPDTQYF.

The CDR3 DNA is TGCAGTGCTACAGATCATTCGTCTGCTGGGGTTACTAATGAAAAACTGTTTTTT. Translated: CSATDHSSAGVTNEKLFF. The rearrangement links TRBV20-1 to TRBJ1-4; D remains ambiguous. V was clipped by 4 bases and J by 2 bases, with 23 bases between them. The CDR3 runs 18 residues. Germline V gene lookup returns CDR1 DFQATT and CDR2 SNEGSKA (reference sequence).

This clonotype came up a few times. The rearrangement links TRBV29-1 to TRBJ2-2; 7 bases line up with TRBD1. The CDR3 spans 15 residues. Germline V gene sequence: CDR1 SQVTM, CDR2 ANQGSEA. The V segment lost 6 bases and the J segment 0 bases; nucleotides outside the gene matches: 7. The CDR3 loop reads CSVANRGANTGELFF. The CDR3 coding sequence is TGCAGCGTCGCAAACAGGGGTGCGAACACCGGGGAGCTGTTTTTT.

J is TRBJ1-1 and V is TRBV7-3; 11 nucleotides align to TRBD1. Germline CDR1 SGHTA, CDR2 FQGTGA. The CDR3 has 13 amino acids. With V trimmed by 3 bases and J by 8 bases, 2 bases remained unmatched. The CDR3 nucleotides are TGTGCCAGCAGCTTCAGGACAGGGGGCGAAGCTTTCTTT. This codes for CASSFRTGGEAFF.

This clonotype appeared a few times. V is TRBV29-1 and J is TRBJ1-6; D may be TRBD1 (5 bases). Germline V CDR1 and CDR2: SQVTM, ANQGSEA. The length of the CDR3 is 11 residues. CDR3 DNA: TGCACAAGGGGCGATCCCTCACCCCTCCACTTT. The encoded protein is CTRGDPSPLHF.